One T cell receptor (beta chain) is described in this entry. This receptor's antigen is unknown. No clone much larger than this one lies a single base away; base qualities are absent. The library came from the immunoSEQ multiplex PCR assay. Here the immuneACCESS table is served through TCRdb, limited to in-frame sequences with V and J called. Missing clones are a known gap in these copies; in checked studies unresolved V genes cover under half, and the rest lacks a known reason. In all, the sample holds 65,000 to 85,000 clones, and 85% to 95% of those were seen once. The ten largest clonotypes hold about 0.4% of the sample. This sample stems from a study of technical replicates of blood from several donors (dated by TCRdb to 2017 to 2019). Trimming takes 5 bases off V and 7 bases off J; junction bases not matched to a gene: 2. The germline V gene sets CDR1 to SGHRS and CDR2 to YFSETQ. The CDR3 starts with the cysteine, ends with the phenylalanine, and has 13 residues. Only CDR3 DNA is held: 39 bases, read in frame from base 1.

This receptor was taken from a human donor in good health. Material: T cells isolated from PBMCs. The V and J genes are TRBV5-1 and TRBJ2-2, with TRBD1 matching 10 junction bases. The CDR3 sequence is CASRTGGIGELFF. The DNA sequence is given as TGCGCCAGCAGGACAGGGGGCATCGGGGAGCTGTTTTTT.